The subject of this entry is one T cell receptor (beta chain). Germline values: CDR1 MNHEY, CDR2 SVGAGI. V was cut by 3 bases and J by 2 bases, with 8 bases left in between. The CDR3 extends over 13 amino acids. This sample stems from a study of blood T cell repertoires in COVID-19. Profiled with immunoSEQ multiplex PCR; TCRdb holds only in-frame clones, not every one. The sample yields tens of thousands of clones, 89% seen once. The clonotype was recovered from a man in his fifties or sixties with acute or convalescent COVID-19. Specimen: peripheral blood. This chain joins TRBV6-5 and TRBJ2-7; D gene uncertain. The CDR3 sequence is CASSYGLTYEQYF. The CDR3 DNA reads as TGTGCCAGCAGTTATGGGCTTACCTACGAGCAGTACTTC.